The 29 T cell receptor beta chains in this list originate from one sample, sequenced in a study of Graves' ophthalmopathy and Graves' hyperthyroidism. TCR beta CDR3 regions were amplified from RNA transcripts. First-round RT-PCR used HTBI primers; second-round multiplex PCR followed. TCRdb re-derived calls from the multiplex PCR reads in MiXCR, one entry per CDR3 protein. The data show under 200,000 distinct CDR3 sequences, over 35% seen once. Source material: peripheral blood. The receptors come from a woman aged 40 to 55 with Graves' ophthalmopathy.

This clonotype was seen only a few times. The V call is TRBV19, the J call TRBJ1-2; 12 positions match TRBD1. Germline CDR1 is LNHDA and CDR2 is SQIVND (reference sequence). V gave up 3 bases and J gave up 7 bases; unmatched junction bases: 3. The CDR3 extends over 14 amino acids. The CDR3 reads CASSMGQGARGYTF. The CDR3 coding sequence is TGTGCCAGTAGTATGGGACAGGGGGCGCGTGGCTACACCTTC.

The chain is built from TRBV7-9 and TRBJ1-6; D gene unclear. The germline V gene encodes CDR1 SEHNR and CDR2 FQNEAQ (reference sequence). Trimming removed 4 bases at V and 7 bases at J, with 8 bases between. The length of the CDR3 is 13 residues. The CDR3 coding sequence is TGTGCCAGCAGCTCCACTGAGAATTCACCCCTCCACTTT. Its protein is CASSSTENSPLHF. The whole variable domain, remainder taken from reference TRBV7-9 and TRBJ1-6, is DTGVSQNPRHKITKRGQNVTFRCDPISEHNRLYWYRQTLGQGPEFLTYFQNEAQLEKSRLLSDRFSAERPKGSFSTLEIQRTEQGDSAMYLCASSSTENSPLHFGNGTRLTVT.

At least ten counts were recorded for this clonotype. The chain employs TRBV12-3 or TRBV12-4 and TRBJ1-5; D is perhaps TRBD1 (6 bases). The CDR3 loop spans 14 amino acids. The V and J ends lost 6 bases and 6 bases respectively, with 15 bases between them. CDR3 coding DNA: TGTGCCAGCAGCCCTCAGGGGTTGTTTCAGCCCCAGCATTTT. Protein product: CASSPQGLFQPQHF.

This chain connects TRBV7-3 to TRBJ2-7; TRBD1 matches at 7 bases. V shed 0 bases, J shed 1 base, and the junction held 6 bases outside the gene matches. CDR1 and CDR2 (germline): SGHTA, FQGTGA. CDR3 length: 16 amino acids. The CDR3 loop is CASSLTPRTGSYEQYF. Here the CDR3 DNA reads TGTGCCAGCAGCTTAACGCCGCGGACAGGTTCCTACGAGCAGTACTTC.

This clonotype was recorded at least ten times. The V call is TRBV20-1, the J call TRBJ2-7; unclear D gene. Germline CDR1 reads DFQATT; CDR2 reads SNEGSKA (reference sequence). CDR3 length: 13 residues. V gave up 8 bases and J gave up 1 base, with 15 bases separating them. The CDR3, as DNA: TGCAGTCCCACACTGGGGATTTCCTACGAGCAGTACTTC. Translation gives CSPTLGISYEQYF.

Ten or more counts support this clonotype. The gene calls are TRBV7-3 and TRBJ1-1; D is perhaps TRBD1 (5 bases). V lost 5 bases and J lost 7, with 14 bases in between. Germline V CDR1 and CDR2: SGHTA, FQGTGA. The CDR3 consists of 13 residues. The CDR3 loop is CASSKGPTNEAFF. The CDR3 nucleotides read TGTGCCAGCAGCAAGGGACCGACGAATGAAGCTTTCTTT.

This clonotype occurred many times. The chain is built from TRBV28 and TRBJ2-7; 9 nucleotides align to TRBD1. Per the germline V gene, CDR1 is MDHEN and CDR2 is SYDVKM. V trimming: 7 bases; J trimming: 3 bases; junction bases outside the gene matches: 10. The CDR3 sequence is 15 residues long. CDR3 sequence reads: CASTLGTGPLYEQYF. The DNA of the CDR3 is TGTGCCAGCACCTTGGGGACAGGGCCTCTCTACGAGCAGTACTTC.

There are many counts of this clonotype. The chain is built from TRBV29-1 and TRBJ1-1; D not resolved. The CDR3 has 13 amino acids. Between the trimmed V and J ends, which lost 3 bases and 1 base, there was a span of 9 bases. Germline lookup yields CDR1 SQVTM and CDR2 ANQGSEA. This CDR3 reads CSVERQENTEAFF. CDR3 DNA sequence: TGCAGCGTTGAGAGGCAGGAGAACACTGAAGCTTTCTTT.

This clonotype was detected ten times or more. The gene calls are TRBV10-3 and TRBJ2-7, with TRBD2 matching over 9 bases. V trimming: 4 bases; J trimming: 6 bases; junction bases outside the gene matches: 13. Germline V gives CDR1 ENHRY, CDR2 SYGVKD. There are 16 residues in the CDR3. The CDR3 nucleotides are TGTGCCATCAGTGTTCTTTCGGGCGCGGGAGGGCTCGAGCAGTACTTC. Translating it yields CAISVLSGAGGLEQYF.

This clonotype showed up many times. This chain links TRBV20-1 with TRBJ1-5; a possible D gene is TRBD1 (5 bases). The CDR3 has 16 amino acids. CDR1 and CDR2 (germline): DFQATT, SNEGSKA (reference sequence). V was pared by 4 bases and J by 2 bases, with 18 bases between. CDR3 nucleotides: TGCAGTGCTACAAACGGACAATTTCAGCGCAATCAGCCCCAGCATTTT. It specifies CSATNGQFQRNQPQHF.

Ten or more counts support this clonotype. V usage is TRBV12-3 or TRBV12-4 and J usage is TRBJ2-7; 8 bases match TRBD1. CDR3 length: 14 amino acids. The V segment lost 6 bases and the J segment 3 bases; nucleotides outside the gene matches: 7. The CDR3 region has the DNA TGTGCCAGCAGCGGACAGGGTCAAGACTACGAGCAGTACTTC. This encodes CASSGQGQDYEQYF.

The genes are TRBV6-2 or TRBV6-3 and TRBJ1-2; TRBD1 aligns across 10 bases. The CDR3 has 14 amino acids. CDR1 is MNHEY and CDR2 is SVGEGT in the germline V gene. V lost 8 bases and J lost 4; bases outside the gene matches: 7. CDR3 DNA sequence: TGTGCCAGCCTCTCCTGGACAGGGGGCTATGGCTACACCTTC. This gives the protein CASLSWTGGYGYTF.

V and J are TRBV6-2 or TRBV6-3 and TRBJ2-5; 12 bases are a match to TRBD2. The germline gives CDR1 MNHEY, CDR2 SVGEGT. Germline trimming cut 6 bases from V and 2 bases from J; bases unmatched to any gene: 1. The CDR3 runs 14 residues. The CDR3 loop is CASRTSGSQETQYF. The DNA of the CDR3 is TGTGCCAGCAGGACTAGCGGGAGTCAAGAGACCCAGTACTTC.

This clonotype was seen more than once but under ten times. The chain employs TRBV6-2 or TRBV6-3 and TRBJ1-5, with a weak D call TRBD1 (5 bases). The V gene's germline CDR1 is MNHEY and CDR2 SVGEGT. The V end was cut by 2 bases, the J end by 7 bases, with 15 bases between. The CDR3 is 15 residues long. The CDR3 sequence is CASSYLQAGYQPQHF. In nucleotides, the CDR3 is TGTGCCAGCAGTTACCTGCAGGCAGGGTACCAGCCCCAGCATTTT.

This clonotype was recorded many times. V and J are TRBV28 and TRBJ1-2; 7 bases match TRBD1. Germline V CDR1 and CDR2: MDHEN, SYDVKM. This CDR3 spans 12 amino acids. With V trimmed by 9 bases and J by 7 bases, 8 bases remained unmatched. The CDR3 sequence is CASGTGDRGYTF. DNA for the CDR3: TGTGCCAGTGGAACAGGGGACCGTGGCTACACCTTC.

The CDR3 is CASSLGTSGVLSYEQYF. The CDR3, as DNA: TGCGCCAGCAGCTTAGGGACTAGCGGGGTCCTATCCTACGAGCAGTACTTC. The rearrangement uses TRBV5-1 and TRBJ2-7; 13 bases fit TRBD2. CDR1 and CDR2 from the germline V gene are SGHRS and YFSETQ. V lost 2 bases to trimming and J lost 1 base; unmatched junction nucleotides: 6. This CDR3 is 17 amino acids long.

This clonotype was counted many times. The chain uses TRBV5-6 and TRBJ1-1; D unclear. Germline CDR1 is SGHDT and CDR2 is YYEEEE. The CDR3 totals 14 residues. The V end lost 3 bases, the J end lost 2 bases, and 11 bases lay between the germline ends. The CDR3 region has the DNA TGTGCCAGCAGCTCATTGACGGTCAACACTGAAGCTTTCTTT. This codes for CASSSLTVNTEAFF.

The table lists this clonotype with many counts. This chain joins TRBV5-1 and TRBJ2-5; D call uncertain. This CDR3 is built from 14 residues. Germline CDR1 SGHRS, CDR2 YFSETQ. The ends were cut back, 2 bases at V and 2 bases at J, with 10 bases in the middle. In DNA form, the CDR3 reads TGCGCCAGCAGCTTCTCCGACGGACAAGAGACCCAGTACTTC. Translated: CASSFSDGQETQYF.

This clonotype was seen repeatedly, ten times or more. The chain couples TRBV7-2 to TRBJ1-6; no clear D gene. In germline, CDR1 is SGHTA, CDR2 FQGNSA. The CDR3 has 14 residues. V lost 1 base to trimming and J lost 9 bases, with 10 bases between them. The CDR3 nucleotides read TGTGCCAGCAGCTTAGTGGGGTCTGGTTCACCCCTCCACTTT. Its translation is CASSLVGSGSPLHF.

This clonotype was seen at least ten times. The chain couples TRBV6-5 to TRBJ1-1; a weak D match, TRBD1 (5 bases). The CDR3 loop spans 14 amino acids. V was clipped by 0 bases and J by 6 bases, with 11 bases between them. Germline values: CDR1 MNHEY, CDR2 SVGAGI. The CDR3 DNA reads TGTGCCAGCAGTTACTCGATTTGGGGCCCTGAAGCTTTCTTT. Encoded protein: CASSYSIWGPEAFF.

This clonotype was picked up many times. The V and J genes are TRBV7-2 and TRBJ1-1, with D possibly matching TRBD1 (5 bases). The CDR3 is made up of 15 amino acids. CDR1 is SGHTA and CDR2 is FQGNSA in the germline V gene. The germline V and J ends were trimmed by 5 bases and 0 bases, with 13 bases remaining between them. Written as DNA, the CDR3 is TGTGCCAGCAGCCTCAGGGTTGGCGTGAACACTGAAGCTTTCTTT. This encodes CASSLRVGVNTEAFF.

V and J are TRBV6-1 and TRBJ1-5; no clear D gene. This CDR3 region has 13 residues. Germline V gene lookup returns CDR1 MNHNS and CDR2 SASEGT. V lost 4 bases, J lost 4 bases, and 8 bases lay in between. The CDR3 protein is CASSARPNQPQHF. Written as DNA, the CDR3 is TGTGCCAGCAGTGCGAGACCTAATCAGCCCCAGCATTTT.

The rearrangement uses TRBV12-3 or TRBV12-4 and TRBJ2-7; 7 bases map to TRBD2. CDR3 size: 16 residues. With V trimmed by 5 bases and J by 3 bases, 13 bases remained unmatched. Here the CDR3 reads CASSPPLLATDYEQYF. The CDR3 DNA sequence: TGTGCCAGCAGTCCTCCCTTACTAGCGACCGACTACGAGCAGTACTTC.

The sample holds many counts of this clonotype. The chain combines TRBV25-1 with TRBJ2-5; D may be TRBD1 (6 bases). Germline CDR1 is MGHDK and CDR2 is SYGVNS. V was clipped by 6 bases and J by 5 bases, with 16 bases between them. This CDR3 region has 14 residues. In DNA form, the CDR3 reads TGTGCCAGCAGCCCGAAGGGGGTTGGGGAGACCCAGTACTTC. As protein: CASSPKGVGETQYF. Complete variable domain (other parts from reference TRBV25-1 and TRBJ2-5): EADIYQTPRYLVIGTGKKITLECSQTMGHDKMYWYQQDPGMELHLIHYSYGVNSTEKGDLSSESTVSRIRTEHFPLTLESARPSHTSQYLCASSPKGVGETQYFGPGTRLLVL.

The CDR3 nucleotides read TGTGCCAGCAGTTACGTCGGGAGTCCTGAAGCTTTCTTT. It translates to CASSYVGSPEAFF. This chain links TRBV6-5 with TRBJ1-1, with unresolved D. The ends were cut back, 2 bases at V and 6 bases at J, with 10 bases in the middle. Germline-derived CDR1 and CDR2 are MNHEY and SVGAGI. CDR3 length equals 13 residues.

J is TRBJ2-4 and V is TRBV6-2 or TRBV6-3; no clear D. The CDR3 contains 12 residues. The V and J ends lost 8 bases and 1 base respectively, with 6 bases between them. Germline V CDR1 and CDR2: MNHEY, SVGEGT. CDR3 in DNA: TGTGCCAGCGGGTTGGCCAAAAACATTCAGTACTTC. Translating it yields CASGLAKNIQYF.

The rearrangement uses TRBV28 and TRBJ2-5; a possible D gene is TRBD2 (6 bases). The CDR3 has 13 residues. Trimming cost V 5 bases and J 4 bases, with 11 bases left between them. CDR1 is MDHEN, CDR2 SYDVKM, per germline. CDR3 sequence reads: CASSKLAPETQYF. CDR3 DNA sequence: TGTGCCAGCAGTAAACTAGCTCCAGAGACCCAGTACTTC. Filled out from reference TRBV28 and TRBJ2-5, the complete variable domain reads DVKVTQSSRYLVKRTGEKVFLECVQDMDHENMFWYRQDPGLGLRLIYFSYDVKMKEKGDIPEGYSVSREKKERFSLILESASTNQTSMYLCASSKLAPETQYFGPGTRLLVL.

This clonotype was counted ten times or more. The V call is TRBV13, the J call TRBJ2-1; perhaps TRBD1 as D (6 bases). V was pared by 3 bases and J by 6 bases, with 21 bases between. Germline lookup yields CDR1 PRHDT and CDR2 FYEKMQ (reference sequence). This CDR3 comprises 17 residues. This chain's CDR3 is CASSFFSYRDVGNEQFF. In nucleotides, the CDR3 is TGTGCCAGCAGCTTTTTTTCATACAGGGATGTGGGCAATGAGCAGTTCTTC.

The CDR3 loop reads CAWSVGQGTSPLHF. The DNA for the CDR3 is TGTGCCTGGTCTGTCGGACAGGGGACTTCACCCCTCCACTTT. This chain uses TRBV30 with TRBJ1-6, with 9 bases aligning to TRBD1. The junction had 8 bases not matched to a gene; V was cut back by 5 bases and J by 9 bases. Germline loops: CDR1 GTSNPN, CDR2 SVGIG (reference sequence). This CDR3 contains 14 residues.